Shown below are 14 T cell receptor beta chains from a single sample sequenced in a study of T-cell reconstitution after alpha-beta-depleted transplantation in children. The TCRbeta library was prepared with unique molecular identifiers. One entry per CDR3 protein results from TCRdb running MiXCR on the PCR reads. The repertoire consists of 700,000 to 850,000 distinct CDR3 sequences, with roughly 15% occurring once and the leading ten covering approximately 5%. The specimen was PBMCs, mostly from graft donor cells, collected 360 days after TCRalphabeta/CD19-depleted stem cell transplant. All receptors come from a male patient aged 10 to 17 who had a stem cell transplant for acute lymphoblastic leukemia, so the T cells may come from the graft donor.

The V and J genes are TRBV27 and TRBJ2-3; TRBD2 matches 11 bases. Germline CDR1 reads MNHEY; CDR2 reads SMNVEV (reference sequence). J gave up 6 bases and V 10 bases, and 18 bases lay outside the gene matches. The CDR3 is 17 amino acids. CDR3 bases: TGTGCCACCCGAATTCGGACTAGCGGGTCAGCCCCGGATACGCAGTATTTT. Amino acids: CATRIRTSGSAPDTQYF.

This clonotype was found a few times. This chain connects TRBV5-1 to TRBJ1-2, with D perhaps TRBD1 (5 bases). Germline V lookup: CDR1 SGHRS, CDR2 YFSETQ. The CDR3 loop spans 17 amino acids. The ends were cut back, 3 bases at V and 0 bases at J, with 18 bases in the middle. The DNA of the CDR3 is TGCGCCAGCAGCTCGTGGGGCCCGGGAAGTACTAACTATGGCTACACCTTC. Amino acids: CASSSWGPGSTNYGYTF.

The V and J genes are TRBV28 and TRBJ2-7; 7 bases line up with TRBD2. Germline lookup yields CDR1 MDHEN and CDR2 SYDVKM. The J segment lost 2 bases and the V segment lost 3 bases, leaving 10 bases of the junction unmatched. The CDR3 extends over 16 amino acids. This chain's CDR3 is CASSFEGGDPPYEQYF. The CDR3 bases are TGTGCCAGCAGTTTCGAGGGAGGGGATCCCCCCTACGAGCAGTACTTC. Full variable domain (rest looked up from reference TRBV28 and TRBJ2-7): DVKVTQSSRYLVKRTGEKVFLECVQDMDHENMFWYRQDPGLGLRLIYFSYDVKMKEKGDIPEGYSVSREKKERFSLILESASTNQTSMYLCASSFEGGDPPYEQYFGPGTRLTVT.

This clonotype was picked up a small number of times. The genes are TRBV5-5 and TRBJ1-5; D gene uncertain. V gave up 4 bases and J gave up 8 bases, with 13 bases separating them. The CDR3 is 13 residues long. Germline V lookup: CDR1 SGHKS, CDR2 YYEKEE (reference sequence). The CDR3 loop reads CASSPVSWEPQHF. DNA of the CDR3: TGTGCCAGCAGCCCGGTAAGCTGGGAGCCCCAGCATTTT.

This clonotype was detected many times. The CDR3 region is CASSRRLDRYEQYF. The CDR3 DNA reads TGTGCCAGCTCACGCCGACTAGATCGCTACGAGCAGTACTTC. The chain has TRBV18 and TRBJ2-7; maybe TRBD2 (6 bases). The V gene lost 4 bases and the J gene lost 3 bases, with 13 bases spanning the gap. CDR3 length: 14 amino acids. Germline V lookup: CDR1 KGHSH, CDR2 LQKENI.

The V and J genes are TRBV24-1 and TRBJ2-1; the D gene could be TRBD1 or TRBD2 (6 bases each). Per germline, CDR1 KGHDR and CDR2 SFDVKD. Trimming took 5 bases from V and 1 from J, leaving 17 bases between them. The CDR3 loop spans 17 amino acids. CDR3 in DNA: TGTGCCACCAGTGGGGGGGCAAGCGGCAATTCCTACAATGAGCAGTTCTTC. Translating gives CATSGGASGNSYNEQFF.

This clonotype has just a few counts. The chain couples TRBV5-1 to TRBJ2-3, with D perhaps TRBD1 or TRBD2 (5 bases each). The germline V and J ends were trimmed by 1 base and 0 bases, with 12 bases remaining between them. Per the germline V gene, CDR1 is SGHRS and CDR2 is YFSETQ. The CDR3 runs 16 residues. CDR3 amino acids: CASSLLTGPSTDTQYF. CDR3 DNA: TGCGCCAGCAGCTTGCTAACGGGGCCTAGCACAGATACGCAGTATTTT.

This chain's CDR3 is CASSHAKLAGVNTGELFF. The CDR3 DNA is TGTGCCAGCAGCCACGCCAAACTAGCGGGAGTTAACACCGGGGAGCTGTTTTTT. The gene calls are TRBV14 and TRBJ2-2; 11 nucleotides agree with TRBD2. CDR1 and CDR2 from the germline V gene are SGHDN and FVKESK. J lost 2 bases, V lost 3 bases, and 8 bases had no gene match. The CDR3 covers 18 residues. Based on the CDR3 plus reference TRBV14 and TRBJ2-2, the full variable domain is EAGVTQFPSHSVIEKGQTVTLRCDPISGHDNLYWYRRVMGKEIKFLLHFVKESKQDESGMPNNRFLAERTGGTYSTLKVQPAELEDSGVYFCASSHAKLAGVNTGELFFGEGSRLTVL.

This clonotype was counted ten times or more. The V call is TRBV5-1, the J call TRBJ2-3; D gene uncertain. CDR3 size: 14 residues. Germline-derived CDR1 and CDR2 are SGHRS and YFSETQ. The germline V and J ends were trimmed by 7 bases and 4 bases, with 16 bases remaining between them. The CDR3 DNA sequence: TGCGCCAGCTGGATCGGAGCTCGGGCAGATACGCAGTATTTT. Residues: CASWIGARADTQYF.

The chain joins TRBV11-3 to TRBJ2-3; D is undetermined. The CDR3 is 13 residues long. The V gene's germline CDR1 is SGHNT and CDR2 YENEEA. V dropped 4 bases and J dropped 5 bases, with 10 bases sitting between them. DNA for the CDR3: TGTGCCAGCAGCTCGGCTCCTGGAGATACGCAGTATTTT. Translated, it gives CASSSAPGDTQYF. The entire variable domain, with the rest obtained from reference TRBV11-3 and TRBJ2-3, is as follows: EAGVVQSPRYKIIEKKQPVAFWCNPISGHNTLYWYLQNLGQGPELLIRYENEEAVDDSQLPKDRFSAERLKGVDSTLKIQPAELGDSAVYLCASSSAPGDTQYFGPGTRLTVL.

Regarding this clonotype: The junction does not match germline at one end; this may be a read error. The rearrangement links TRBV20-1 to TRBJ2-1; D unresolved. The CDR3 spans 13 residues. Germline lookup yields CDR1 DFQATT and CDR2 SNEGSKA (reference sequence). Here the CDR3 reads CSARDPHQVPLEF. The CDR3 DNA follows: TGCAGTGCTAGAGATCCCCACCAAGTGCCCCTTGAATTC.

This clonotype turned up a few times. This chain connects TRBV27 to TRBJ2-7; the D is unclear. Trimming took 2 bases from V and 5 from J, leaving 28 bases between them. The CDR3 is 19 residues long. Germline V gene lookup returns CDR1 MNHEY and CDR2 SMNVEV (reference sequence). CDR3 region: CASSLIRKELRVSTDEQYF. The CDR3 nucleotides are TGTGCCAGCAGTTTAATCCGTAAAGAGTTGAGAGTAAGTACGGACGAGCAGTACTTC.

A few counts support this clonotype. V usage is TRBV24-1 and J usage is TRBJ2-5, with 9 bases fitting TRBD2. Germline V CDR1 and CDR2: KGHDR, SFDVKD. V trimming: 3 bases; J trimming: 3 bases; junction bases outside the gene matches: 4. This CDR3 spans 15 amino acids. CDR3 DNA: TGTGCCACCAGTGATCCACGGACTAGCGAAGAGACCCAGTACTTC. It translates to CATSDPRTSEETQYF.

The V call is TRBV28, the J call TRBJ2-1; TRBD2 matches at 14 bases. The CDR3 contains 16 residues. V was pared by 3 bases and J by 9 bases, with 7 bases of the junction left unmatched. From germline, CDR1 is MDHEN and CDR2 SYDVKM. DNA of the CDR3: TGTGCCAGCAGTTTTCCCGGACTAGCGGGAGGAAGTGAGCAGTTCTTC. Its translation is CASSFPGLAGGSEQFF.